This T cell receptor (beta chain) was recorded in a study of radiotherapy plus CTLA-4 blockade in lung cancer (dated by TCRdb to between 2018 and 2020). For the study in its entirety: Among the enrolled patients, about 19% had an objective response, and 31% reached disease control. The full study reports these points: Increased serum interferon-beta after radiation, together with early dynamic changes in blood T cell clones, were reported to be the strongest predictors of response. After treatment with radiotherapy and ipilimumab, TCR clones that came from tumors expanded in the peripheral blood.

The V end loses 5 bases and the J end loses 3 bases, and a stretch of 13 bases separates them. The CDR3 goes from the cysteine to the phenylalanine over 14 residues. CDR3 DNA only is kept here, 42 bases in frame from base 1. Sequences MGHRA (CDR1) and YSYEKL (CDR2) are obtained from the germline V gene. Library construction relied on the immunoSEQ multiplex PCR assay. Sourced from immuneACCESS, this table was stored by TCRdb with only in-frame sequences that have V and J called. A share of the clones is absent; for the studies checked, an unresolved V gene accounts for under half, and the remainder has no known explanation. The sample table shows more than 55,000 clones, and 77% are seen once. The ten most abundant clones make up 3.5% to 4% of the sample. About this clone: This receptor's antigen is unknown. No clone much larger than this one lies a single base away; base qualities are absent.

In this study, focal radiation therapy paired with CTLA-4 blockade (ipilimumab) was tested in patients who had chemo-refractory metastatic non-small-cell lung cancer. This TCR was recovered from a human donor with non-small cell lung cancer who had a partial response to radiotherapy plus ipilimumab. The V and J segments used are TRBV4-1 and TRBJ1-1, with TRBD1 tentatively as D gene (5 bases match). Sequenced here: peripheral blood, sampled from a patient treated with radiotherapy plus ipilimumab. In nucleotides, the sequence is TGCGCCAGCAGCTTCGGGGGGGAGTACACTGAAGCTTTCTTT. Its translation reads: CASSFGGEYTEAFF.